The 8 T cell receptor beta chains below were found in one sample sequenced in a study of cytomegalovirus exposure and HLA in healthy donors. PCR amplification relied on 60 Vbeta primers (plus 13 Jbeta primers). The assay was immunoSEQ multiplex PCR, and TCRdb's table has in-frame clones only and misses some. This table has 100,000 or so clones, 60% to 80% appearing once. The sample consisted of PBMCs. Source of these receptors: a human donor in good health.

The chain is built from TRBV30 and TRBJ1-6; maybe TRBD1 (6 bases). This CDR3 has 15 amino acids. Germline CDR1 is GTSNPN and CDR2 is SVGIG (reference sequence). V was shortened by 1 base and J by 9 bases, with 16 bases between the two germline ends. This CDR3 reads CAWSEAGARLSPLHF. CDR3 sequence (DNA): TGTGCCTGGAGTGAGGCGGGGGCGAGACTTTCACCCCTCCACTTT.

This chain uses TRBV19 with TRBJ2-7; 9 bases line up with TRBD2. The CDR3 sequence is 15 residues long. Germline V lookup: CDR1 LNHDA, CDR2 SQIVND (reference sequence). Trimming took 6 bases from V and 4 from J; bases not matched to a gene: 10. In DNA form, the CDR3 reads TGTGCCAGTAGCCCAATCGGCGGGAGGGGATACGAGCAGTACTTC. Its protein product is CASSPIGGRGYEQYF.

This chain links TRBV6-5 with TRBJ2-7; TRBD2 matches at 11 bases. The trim removed 8 bases at V and 4 bases at J, leaving 7 bases unmatched. Germline V gene lookup returns CDR1 MNHEY and CDR2 SVGAGI. This CDR3 is 14 amino acids long. CDR3 amino acids: CASGRTSGWYEQYF. The CDR3 coding sequence is TGTGCCAGCGGACGGACTAGCGGGTGGTACGAGCAGTACTTC.

CDR3 bases: TGTGCCAGCACGCGAGCGGGGGACGGGGAGCTGTTTTTT. It is translated as CASTRAGDGELFF. This sequence joins TRBV6-5 and TRBJ2-2; 8 positions match TRBD2. With V trimmed by 7 bases and J by 7 bases, 5 bases remained unmatched. Germline V lookup: CDR1 MNHEY, CDR2 SVGAGI. The CDR3 totals 13 residues.

The rearrangement links TRBV7-9 to TRBJ1-2; D gene uncertain. CDR3 length equals 12 residues. Trimming removed 5 bases at V and 5 bases at J, with 9 bases between. CDR1 is SEHNR and CDR2 is FQNEAQ in the germline V gene (reference sequence). CDR3 coding DNA: TGTGCCAGCAGCCCGAGGGCGTATGGCTACACCTTC. It yields the protein CASSPRAYGYTF.

This chain connects TRBV6-1 to TRBJ1-1; D is undetermined. The germline gives CDR1 MNHNS, CDR2 SASEGT. V lost 5 bases and J lost 3, with 10 bases in between. The CDR3 consists of 13 residues. The CDR3 is CASSPTAYTEAFF. CDR3 nucleotides: TGTGCCAGCAGTCCTACAGCCTACACTGAAGCTTTCTTT.

This chain joins TRBV5-1 and TRBJ1-1, with D hard to call. Germline values: CDR1 SGHRS, CDR2 YFSETQ. V was trimmed by 2 bases and J by 7 bases, leaving 9 bases between them. The CDR3 is made up of 12 amino acids. Here the CDR3 DNA reads TGCGCCAGCAGCTTCGACTCGAATGAAGCTTTCTTT. This encodes CASSFDSNEAFF.

V and J are TRBV2 and TRBJ1-2; D gene ambiguous. The V and J ends lost 4 bases and 4 bases respectively, with 16 bases between them. The CDR3 totals 15 residues. Germline loops: CDR1 SNHLY, CDR2 FYNNEI. CDR3 loop: CASSVLTKKSYGYTF. The CDR3 nucleotides are TGTGCCAGCAGTGTCTTGACTAAGAAATCCTATGGCTACACCTTC.